Described below is a single T cell receptor beta chain sequence and its context. This sample is drawn from a study of chronic HIV infection and antiretroviral therapy. TCRdb fed the 5' RACE reads into MiXCR, producing one record per CDR3 protein. The profile covers more than 25,000 distinct CDR3 sequences, with under 9.5% appearing a single time and about 2.4% taken by the ten largest. The CDR3 is 15 amino acids. With V trimmed by 4 bases and J by 2 bases, 7 bases remained unmatched. CDR1 is KGHSH, CDR2 LQKENI, per germline. The sample comprised peripheral blood. The V and J genes are TRBV18 and TRBJ2-7; 8 positions agree with TRBD1. This receptor was obtained from an adult who had HIV and had not received antiretroviral therapy, or was an uninfected healthy control (not recorded which). The CDR3, as DNA: TGTGCCAGCTCACGGACCGGGACAGGCACCTACGAGCAGTACTTC. Its protein is CASSRTGTGTYEQYF.